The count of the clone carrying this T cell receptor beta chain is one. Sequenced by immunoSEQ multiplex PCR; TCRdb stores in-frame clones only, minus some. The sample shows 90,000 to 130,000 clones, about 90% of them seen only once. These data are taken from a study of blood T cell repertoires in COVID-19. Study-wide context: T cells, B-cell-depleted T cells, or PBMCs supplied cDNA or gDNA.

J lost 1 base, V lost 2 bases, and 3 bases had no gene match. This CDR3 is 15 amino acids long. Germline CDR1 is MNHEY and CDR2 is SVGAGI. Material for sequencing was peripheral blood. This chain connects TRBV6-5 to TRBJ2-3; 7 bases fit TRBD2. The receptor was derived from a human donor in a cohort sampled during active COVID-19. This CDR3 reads CASSYGGRGTDTQYF. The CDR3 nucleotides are TGTGCCAGCAGTTACGGCGGGAGAGGCACAGATACGCAGTATTTT.